The T cell receptor (beta chain) described here comes from a study of blood T cell repertoires in COVID-19. Looking at the study overall: Both acute and convalescent COVID-19 samples were obtained from the United States, Italy and Spain. In each case, the material was cDNA or gDNA derived from T cells, B-cell-depleted T cells, or PBMCs.

In the original processing: Amplification with reference gene primers provided the estimates of nucleated cell counts. Sequencing used immunoSEQ multiplex PCR; TCRdb keeps in-frame clones, though not all of them. V, J and clone size are taken as reported in that table, and D and trimming were inferred from the DNA itself. The table records roughly 150,000 clones, roughly 85% of them present only once. This clone was seen just once. The V end lost 2 bases, the J end lost 6 bases, and 11 bases lay between the germline ends. CDR3 length: 13 amino acids. Germline CDR1 SGHNT, CDR2 YYREEE (reference sequence).

The V and J genes are TRBV5-4 and TRBJ1-2; D is undetermined. The sequence was obtained from a human donor in a cohort sampled during active COVID-19. Sequenced: peripheral blood. This CDR3 is CASSFAGRNGYTF. Written as DNA, the CDR3 is TGTGCCAGCAGCTTCGCAGGTCGGAATGGCTACACCTTC.